These 15 T cell receptor beta chains share one sample of origin, sequenced in a study of cytomegalovirus exposure and HLA in healthy donors. Both 60 Vbeta primers and 13 Jbeta primers went into the PCR. Method: immunoSEQ multiplex PCR; TCRdb's copy keeps in-frame clones and lacks some. The table includes fewer than 250,000 clones, almost 80% detected once. The sequencing sample was made of PBMCs. These receptors were collected from a male donor in good health and CMV-seronegative.

The chain employs TRBV5-1 and TRBJ1-2; 7 bases map to TRBD1. V was clipped by 4 bases and J by 1 base; unmatched bases: 7. CDR3 length equals 15 residues. CDR1 is SGHRS and CDR2 is YFSETQ in the germline V gene. This CDR3 is CASSDRDSINYGYTF. The DNA of the CDR3 is TGCGCCAGCAGCGACCGGGACAGCATTAACTATGGCTACACCTTC.

This clone was seen once. The rearrangement uses TRBV11-1 and TRBJ2-5; possibly TRBD2 for D (5 bases). CDR1 and CDR2 (germline): SGHAT, FQDESV (reference sequence). With 4 bases removed from V and 5 bases from J, the gap between germline ends came to 14 bases. CDR3 length: 14 amino acids. CDR3 sequence reads: CASSSSGGGETQYF. CDR3 nucleotide sequence: TGTGCCAGCAGCTCTTCGGGTGGCGGGGAGACCCAGTACTTC.

The gene calls are TRBV5-4 and TRBJ1-1; D possibly corresponds to TRBD1 (5 bases). CDR3 length: 15 amino acids. The germline V gene encodes CDR1 SGHNT and CDR2 YYREEE (reference sequence). Between the trimmed V and J ends, which lost 3 bases and 5 bases, there was a span of 17 bases. The CDR3 DNA reads TGTGCCAGCAGCTCTCCCCAGGCGGGGGGGACTGAAGCTTTCTTT. Its protein product is CASSSPQAGGTEAFF. The variable domain in full, with the rest retrieved from reference TRBV5-4 and TRBJ1-1, is ETGVTQSPTHLIKTRGQQVTLRCSSQSGHNTVSWYQQALGQGPQFIFQYYREEENGRGNFPPRFSGLQFPNYSSELNVNALELDDSALYLCASSSPQAGGTEAFFGQGTRLTVV.

The CDR3 DNA follows: TGTGCCAGCAGGTTTTCGGGACAGAGCAATCAGCCCCAGCATTTT. It yields the protein CASRFSGQSNQPQHF. The chain employs TRBV6-5 and TRBJ1-5; the match to TRBD1 covers 7 bases. CDR1 and CDR2 from the germline V gene are MNHEY and SVGAGI. J gave up 1 base and V 6 bases, and 6 bases lay outside the gene matches. The CDR3 covers 15 residues.

This chain connects TRBV7-9 to TRBJ2-3, with TRBD2 matching 10 bases. J lost 1 base, V lost 5 bases, and 6 bases had no gene match. This CDR3 is built from 16 residues. Looked up from germline, CDR1 is SEHNR and CDR2 is FQNEAQ (reference sequence). CDR3 in DNA: TGTGCCAGCAGCCTCTCCCTAGCGGGGGGCACAGATACGCAGTATTTT. Translation: CASSLSLAGGTDTQYF. Full variable domain (rest looked up from reference TRBV7-9 and TRBJ2-3): DTGVSQNPRHKITKRGQNVTFRCDPISEHNRLYWYRQTLGQGPEFLTYFQNEAQLEKSRLLSDRFSAERPKGSFSTLEIQRTEQGDSAMYLCASSLSLAGGTDTQYFGPGTRLTVL.

This rearrangement joins TRBV30 to TRBJ2-3, with 7 positions matching TRBD2. The junction had 13 bases not matched to a gene; V was cut back by 7 bases and J by 0 bases. This CDR3 has 16 residues. CDR1 is GTSNPN, CDR2 SVGIG, per germline (reference sequence). The CDR3 bases are TGTGCCTATGGGGGGGGTTCGAAAACTAGCACAGATACGCAGTATTTT. Protein sequence: CAYGGGSKTSTDTQYF.

This chain uses TRBV5-1 with TRBJ1-1; 8 bases agree with TRBD1. The germline CDR1 and CDR2 sequences are SGHRS and YFSETQ. CDR3 length equals 14 residues. V shed 2 bases, J shed 4 bases, and the junction held 4 bases outside the gene matches. The CDR3 region has the DNA TGCGCCAGCAGCTTAGACAGGGGACTCACTGAAGCTTTCTTT. It translates to CASSLDRGLTEAFF. Combining the CDR3 with reference TRBV5-1 and TRBJ1-1 gives the whole variable domain KAGVTQTPRYLIKTRGQQVTLSCSPISGHRSVSWYQQTPGQGLQFLFEYFSETQRNKGNFPGRFSGRQFSNSRSEMNVSTLELGDSALYLCASSLDRGLTEAFFGQGTRLTVV.

The chain recombines TRBV11-2 with TRBJ2-1, with D possibly matching TRBD1 (6 bases). The length of the CDR3 is 15 residues. The ends were cut back, 5 bases at V and 3 bases at J, with 14 bases in the middle. Germline V gene lookup returns CDR1 SGHAT and CDR2 FQNNGV. This CDR3 reads CASSLHTGFYNEQFF. CDR3 bases: TGTGCCAGCAGCCTCCATACAGGGTTCTACAATGAGCAGTTCTTC.

The V gene is TRBV9, the J gene TRBJ2-5; 11 bases agree with TRBD2. Trimming at V came to 2 bases and at J to 5 bases, leaving 5 bases not matched to a gene. The CDR3 runs 15 residues. Germline CDR1 and CDR2: SGDLS and YYNGEE. This chain's CDR3 is CASSVASGRRETQYF. The CDR3 DNA is TGTGCCAGCAGCGTGGCTAGCGGGAGGAGGGAGACCCAGTACTTC.

To note about this clone: One end of the junction does not line up with germline, which may come from a read error. V usage is TRBV28 and J usage is TRBJ2-5, with 8 nucleotides matching TRBD2. Germline values: CDR1 MDHEN, CDR2 SYDVKM. CDR3 length equals 14 residues. CDR3 bases: TGTGCCAGCAATTTAGCGGGGTTCCAAGAGACCCAGTACTTC. Protein product: CASNLAGFQETQYF.

The chain combines TRBV7-2 with TRBJ1-2; no definite D call. The CDR3 is 12 residues long. Germline CDR1 SGHTA, CDR2 FQGNSA. Between the trimmed V and J ends, which lost 3 bases and 5 bases, there was a span of 7 bases. The CDR3 DNA sequence: TGTGCCAGCAGCTTTAGACTATATGGCTACACCTTC. This encodes CASSFRLYGYTF. The full variable domain, completed using reference TRBV7-2 and TRBJ1-2, is GAGVSQSPSNKVTEKGKDVELRCDPISGHTALYWYRQSLGQGLEFLIYFQGNSAPDKSGLPSDRFSAERTGGSVSTLTIQRTQQEDSAVYLCASSFRLYGYTFGSGTRLTVV.

The chain links TRBV7-9 to TRBJ1-4; tentative D call: TRBD1 (6 bases). The germline V and J ends were trimmed by 3 bases and 7 bases, with 15 bases remaining between them. CDR3 length: 15 residues. Germline V CDR1 and CDR2: SEHNR, FQNEAQ (reference sequence). The CDR3 DNA is TGTGCCAGCAGCTTCAACCTCGGGACATTTGAAAAACTGTTTTTT. It translates to CASSFNLGTFEKLFF.

The chain employs TRBV5-4 and TRBJ2-7; D possibly corresponds to TRBD2 (5 bases). The CDR3 sequence is 14 residues long. Trimming left V 7 bases short and J 1 base short, with 15 bases between. CDR1 and CDR2 (germline): SGHNT, YYREEE (reference sequence). CDR3 sequence reads: CASALPGISYEQYF. The CDR3 region has the DNA TGTGCCAGCGCCTTGCCGGGGATTTCCTACGAGCAGTACTTC.

This clone was observed once. DNA for the CDR3: TGTGCCAGCAGCGTAGATGGGACACTAACCTACGAGCAGTACTTC. This translates into CASSVDGTLTYEQYF. V usage is TRBV9 and J usage is TRBJ2-7; a possible D gene is TRBD1 (6 bases). The CDR3 runs to 15 residues. The V end was cut by 0 bases, the J end by 2 bases, with 12 bases between. The germline V gene has CDR1 SGDLS and CDR2 YYNGEE.

The chain carries TRBV6-1 and TRBJ2-3; 9 bases align to TRBD2. V shed 4 bases and J 3 bases; nucleotides not matched to a gene: 5. This CDR3 has 15 amino acids. The germline CDR1 and CDR2 sequences are MNHNS and SASEGT. This chain's CDR3 is CASSGSAGGTDTQYF. The CDR3 DNA reads as TGTGCCAGCAGTGGGTCTGCGGGGGGGACAGATACGCAGTATTTT.